The 10 T cell receptor beta chains given below trace back to one sample, sequenced in a study of shared clonotypes between healthy human individuals. Repertoires were generated with immunoSEQ multiplex PCR, while TCRdb's copy carries only in-frame clones and drops some. Of about 480,000 clones listed, 60% to 80% are singletons. What was sequenced was PBMCs. The receptors derive from a woman aged 40 to 50 in good health. Some clones in this sample may be carry-over from other donors' samples.

This rearrangement joins TRBV7-9 to TRBJ1-2, with no clear D. Germline values: CDR1 SEHNR, CDR2 FQNEAQ (reference sequence). This CDR3 region has 15 residues. V was trimmed by 5 bases and J by 0 bases, leaving 13 bases between them. In DNA, the CDR3 is TGTGCCAGCAGCCAAATTTACACCGCTAACTATGGCTACACCTTC. Protein sequence: CASSQIYTANYGYTF.

Notes on this clone: This sequence is one base from a far larger clone and is likely a read error. Other DNA sequences in this sample translate to the same CDR3. This chain joins TRBV7-9 and TRBJ2-1; possible D gene TRBD2, 5 bases. This CDR3 comprises 15 residues. V gave up 2 bases and J gave up 7 bases, with 15 bases separating them. In germline, CDR1 is SEHNR, CDR2 FQNEAQ (reference sequence). Here the CDR3 reads CASSLLAGVVNEQFF. The CDR3 nucleotides read TGTGCCAGCAGCTTACTAGCAGGAGTAGTAAATGAGCAGTTCTTC.

This chain uses TRBV19 with TRBJ2-2; TRBD2 agrees at 11 bases. The CDR3 extends over 16 amino acids. The V segment lost 5 bases and the J segment 3 bases; nucleotides outside the gene matches: 5. Looked up from germline, CDR1 is LNHDA and CDR2 is SQIVND (reference sequence). CDR3 in amino acids: CASSFPSGRYTGELFF. As DNA, the CDR3 is TGTGCCAGTAGTTTTCCTAGCGGGAGGTACACCGGGGAGCTGTTTTTT.

The rearrangement uses TRBV28 and TRBJ2-3; 12 bases are shared with TRBD2. With 10 bases clipped from V and 5 bases from J, the junction kept 7 bases outside the gene matches. The V gene's germline CDR1 is MDHEN and CDR2 SYDVKM. The CDR3 sequence is 14 residues long. The CDR3 loop reads CAIRTSGIGDTQYF. CDR3 nucleotides: TGTGCCATTCGGACTAGCGGGATCGGAGATACGCAGTATTTT.

V is TRBV6-1 and J is TRBJ1-5, with D possibly being TRBD1 (5 bases). Germline CDR1 MNHNS, CDR2 SASEGT. CDR3 size: 14 residues. V shed 7 bases and J shed 4 bases, with 14 bases lying between them. CDR3 bases: TGTGCCAGCACAACCCCAGGGCCGAATCAGCCCCAGCATTTT. Its translation is CASTTPGPNQPQHF.

V gene TRBV28 combines with J gene TRBJ2-7; 8 bases align to TRBD2. CDR3 length: 14 residues. The germline gives CDR1 MDHEN, CDR2 SYDVKM. With 7 bases clipped from V and 5 bases from J, the junction kept 10 bases outside the gene matches. CDR3 sequence (DNA): TGTGCCAGCAACAAAGCGGGAGAATTCCACGAGCAGTACTTC. Its translation: CASNKAGEFHEQYF.

The rearrangement uses TRBV7-3 and TRBJ2-2; possibly TRBD2 for D (6 bases). Germline assignment: CDR1 SGHTA and CDR2 FQGTGA. V lost 1 base to trimming and J lost 1 base, with 10 bases between them. The CDR3 consists of 16 residues. CDR3 coding DNA: TGTGCCAGCAGCTTAAACGTCGGGGGGAACACCGGGGAGCTGTTTTTT. It yields the protein CASSLNVGGNTGELFF.

V is TRBV4-1 and J is TRBJ1-2; D uncertain. The V end lost 0 bases, the J end lost 4 bases, and 15 bases lay between the germline ends. The CDR3 loop spans 16 amino acids. CDR1 and CDR2 from the germline V gene are MGHRA and YSYEKL. The CDR3 loop reads CASSQDTGRQLYGYTF. The CDR3 bases are TGCGCCAGCAGCCAAGATACGGGCAGGCAGCTCTATGGCTACACCTTC.

The chain uses TRBV11-2 and TRBJ1-5; D gene unclear. This CDR3 region has 15 residues. V was shortened by 0 bases and J by 3 bases, with 9 bases between the two germline ends. Germline V gene data show CDR1 as SGHAT and CDR2 as FQNNGV. CDR3 region: CASSLDGLINQPQHF. The CDR3 DNA sequence: TGTGCCAGCAGCTTAGATGGCTTGATCAATCAGCCCCAGCATTTT.

This clone was picked up a small number of times. This chain connects TRBV11-2 to TRBJ2-1, with TRBD2 matching over 8 bases. V lost 7 bases and J lost 4; bases outside the gene matches: 9. The germline CDR1 and CDR2 sequences are SGHAT and FQNNGV. The CDR3 spans 15 residues. The CDR3 DNA reads as TGTGCCAGCACCCCTAGTACTAGCGGTTACAATGAGCAGTTCTTC. Translating gives CASTPSTSGYNEQFF.